The rows below give T cell receptor beta chains drawn from one sample of a study of shared clonotypes between healthy human individuals. Profiled with immunoSEQ multiplex PCR; TCRdb holds only in-frame clones, not every one. The sample has millions of clones; roughly 92% are singletons. Material: naive CD4+ T cells sorted from blood. These receptors all come from a man between 18 and 29 years old in good health. The conserved cysteine and the conserved F or W are not part of the CDR3 here. Size tells how often a clone was seen (once, few, many) or the class of an expanded clone, and some rows leave it out.

>once|TRBJ2-1|TRBV30
AWDEAGGRNEQF
>-|TRBJ1-5|TRBV6-1
ASSEEGQGVWQPQH
>-|TRBJ1-2|TRBV9
ASSPNTGEANYGYT
>-|TRBJ1-6|TRBV5-4
ASSLAVPSSSPLH
>-|TRBJ2-3|TRBV7-8
ASSSGQSMNTQY
>-|TRBJ1-2|TRBV18
ASSPRRDNYGYT
>-|TRBJ2-5|TRBV30
AWSATQETQY
>-|TRBJ1-2|TRBV5-6
ASSSMGQGIGYT
>-|TRBJ2-7|TRBV5-1
ASSPGQGGYEQY
>-|TRBJ2-2|TRBV25-1
ASRGQANTGELF
>-|TRBJ2-1|TRBV7-6
ASSPSGYSYNEQF
>-|TRBJ1-2|TRBV18
ASSGGQGRTGYT
>-|TRBJ2-7|TRBV2
ASRQGELYEQY
>-|TRBJ2-2|TRBV6-6
ASRVLNTGELF
>-|TRBJ2-7|TRBV13
ASSSARSSYEQY
>-|TRBJ1-4|TRBV5-1
ASSLWEAGTNEKLF
>-|TRBJ1-2|TRBV20-1
SASWNGYT
>-|TRBJ2-1|TRBV6-6
ASSPRNEQF
>-|TRBJ2-3|TRBV13
ASSRLAGVDTQY